The clone carrying this T cell receptor (beta chain) came up many times. Its antigen is not identified. TCRdb called the 5' RACE reads again in MiXCR, with one record for every CDR3 protein. This sample has tens of thousands of distinct CDR3 sequences, with 12% to 15% found just once. This sample is part of a study of neurological immune-mediated disorders. General observations from the study: No CDR3 amino acid sequences recurred among expanded clones across subjects, suggesting private repertoires in all groups.

Trimming removed 4 bases at V and 2 bases at J, with 13 bases between. Germline values: CDR1 SGHRS, CDR2 YFSETQ. CDR3 length equals 14 residues. The chain recombines TRBV5-1 with TRBJ2-7, with D uncertain. This clonotype was sampled from a woman aged 50 to 65 in good health. What was sequenced was PBMCs. CDR3 coding DNA: TGCGCCAGCAGCCCCCAAAGTGAAGCCTACGAGCAGTACTTC. Its protein is CASSPQSEAYEQYF.